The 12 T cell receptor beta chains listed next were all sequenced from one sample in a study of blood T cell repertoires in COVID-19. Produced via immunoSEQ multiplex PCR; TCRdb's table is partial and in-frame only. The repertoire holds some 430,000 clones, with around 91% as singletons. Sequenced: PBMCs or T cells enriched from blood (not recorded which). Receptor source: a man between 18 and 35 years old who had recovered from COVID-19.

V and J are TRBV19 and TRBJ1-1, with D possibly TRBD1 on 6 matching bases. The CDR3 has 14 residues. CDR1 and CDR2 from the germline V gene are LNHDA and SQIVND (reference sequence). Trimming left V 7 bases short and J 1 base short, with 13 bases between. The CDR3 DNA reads TGTGCCAGTAAGGGGGTACTGCGGAACACTGAAGCTTTCTTT. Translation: CASKGVLRNTEAFF.

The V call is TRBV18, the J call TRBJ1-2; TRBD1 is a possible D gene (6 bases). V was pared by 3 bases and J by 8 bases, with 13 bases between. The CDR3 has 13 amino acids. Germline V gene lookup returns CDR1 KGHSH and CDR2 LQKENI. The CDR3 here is CASSPTGPEGYTF. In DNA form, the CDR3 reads TGTGCCAGCTCACCCACAGGGCCCGAGGGCTACACCTTC.

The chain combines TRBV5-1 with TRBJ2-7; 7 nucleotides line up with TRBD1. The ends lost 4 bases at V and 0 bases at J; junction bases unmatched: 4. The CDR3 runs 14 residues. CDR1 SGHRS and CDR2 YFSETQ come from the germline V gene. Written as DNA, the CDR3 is TGCGCCAGCAGCCCGGGACAGAGCTCCTACGAGCAGTACTTC. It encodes CASSPGQSSYEQYF. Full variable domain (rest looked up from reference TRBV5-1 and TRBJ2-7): KAGVTQTPRYLIKTRGQQVTLSCSPISGHRSVSWYQQTPGQGLQFLFEYFSETQRNKGNFPGRFSGRQFSNSRSEMNVSTLELGDSALYLCASSPGQSSYEQYFGPGTRLTVT.

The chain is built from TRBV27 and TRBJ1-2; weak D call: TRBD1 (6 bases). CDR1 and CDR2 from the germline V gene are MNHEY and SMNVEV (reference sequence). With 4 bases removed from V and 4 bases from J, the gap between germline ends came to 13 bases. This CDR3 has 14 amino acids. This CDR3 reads CASSSGVLRYGYTF. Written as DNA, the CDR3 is TGTGCCAGCAGTTCAGGGGTTCTTCGCTATGGCTACACCTTC.

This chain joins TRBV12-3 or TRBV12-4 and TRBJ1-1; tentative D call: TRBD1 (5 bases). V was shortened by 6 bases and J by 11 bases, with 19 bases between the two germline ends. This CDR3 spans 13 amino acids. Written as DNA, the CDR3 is TGTGCCAGCAGGTCGGGGGTGGCTGGGGACGCTTTCTTT. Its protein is CASRSGVAGDAFF.

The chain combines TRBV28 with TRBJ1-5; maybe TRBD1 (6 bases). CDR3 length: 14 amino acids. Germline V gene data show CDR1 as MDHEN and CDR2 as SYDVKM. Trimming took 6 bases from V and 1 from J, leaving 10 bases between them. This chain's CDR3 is CASRADRSNQPQHF. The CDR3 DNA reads TGTGCCAGCAGGGCCGACAGGAGCAATCAGCCCCAGCATTTT.

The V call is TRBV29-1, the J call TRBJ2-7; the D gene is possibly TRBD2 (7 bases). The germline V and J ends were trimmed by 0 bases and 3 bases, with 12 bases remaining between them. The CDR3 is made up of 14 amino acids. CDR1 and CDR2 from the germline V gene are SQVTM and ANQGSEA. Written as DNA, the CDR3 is TGCAGCGTTGAAGAAGGGGAGGGGGGCTACGAGCAGTACTTC. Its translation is CSVEEGEGGYEQYF.

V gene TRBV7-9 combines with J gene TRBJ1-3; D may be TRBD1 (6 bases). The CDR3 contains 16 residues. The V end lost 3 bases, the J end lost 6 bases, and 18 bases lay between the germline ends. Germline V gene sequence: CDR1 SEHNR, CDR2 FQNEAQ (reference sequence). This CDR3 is CASSFPGEMGTNTIYF. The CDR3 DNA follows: TGTGCCAGCAGCTTCCCAGGGGAAATGGGGACAAACACCATATATTTT.

This CDR3 reads CASSIQRWMANEKLFF. The CDR3 DNA is TGTGCCAGTAGTATACAGAGGTGGATGGCTAATGAAAAACTGTTTTTT. The J gene is TRBJ1-4, the V gene TRBV19; D remains ambiguous. This CDR3 has 16 amino acids. V was cut by 2 bases and J by 3 bases, with 13 bases left in between. The germline CDR1 and CDR2 sequences are LNHDA and SQIVND (reference sequence).

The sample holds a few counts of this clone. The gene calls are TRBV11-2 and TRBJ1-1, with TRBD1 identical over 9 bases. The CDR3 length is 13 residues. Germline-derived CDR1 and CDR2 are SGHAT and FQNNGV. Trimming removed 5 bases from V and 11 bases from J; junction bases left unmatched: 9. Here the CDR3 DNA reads TGTGCCAGCAGCCTTACAGGGGGCCGCGGGGCTTTCTTT. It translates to CASSLTGGRGAFF.

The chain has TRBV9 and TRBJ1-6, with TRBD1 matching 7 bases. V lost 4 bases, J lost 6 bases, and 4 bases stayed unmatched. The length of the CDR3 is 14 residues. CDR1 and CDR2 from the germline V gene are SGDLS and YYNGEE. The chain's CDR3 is CASSPTGINSPLHF. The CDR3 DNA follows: TGTGCCAGCAGCCCGACAGGGATTAATTCACCCCTCCACTTT.

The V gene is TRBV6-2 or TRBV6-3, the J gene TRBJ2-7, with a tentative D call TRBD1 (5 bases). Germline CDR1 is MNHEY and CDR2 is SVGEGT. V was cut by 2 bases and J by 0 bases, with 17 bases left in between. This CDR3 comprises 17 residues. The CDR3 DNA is TGTGCCAGCAGTTACCACCCCGTAGGGGTTAGCTCCTACGAGCAGTACTTC. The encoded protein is CASSYHPVGVSSYEQYF.